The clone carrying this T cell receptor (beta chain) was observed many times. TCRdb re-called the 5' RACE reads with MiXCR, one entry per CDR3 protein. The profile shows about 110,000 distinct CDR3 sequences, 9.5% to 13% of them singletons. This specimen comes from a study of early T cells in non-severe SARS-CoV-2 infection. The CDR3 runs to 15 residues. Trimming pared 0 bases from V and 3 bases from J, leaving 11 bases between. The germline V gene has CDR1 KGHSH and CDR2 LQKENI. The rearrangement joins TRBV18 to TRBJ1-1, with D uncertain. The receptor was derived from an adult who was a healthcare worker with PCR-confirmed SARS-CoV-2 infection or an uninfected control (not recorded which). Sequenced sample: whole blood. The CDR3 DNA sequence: TGTGCCAGCTCACCACCGAGGAGGGCGGACACTGAAGCTTTCTTT. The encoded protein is CASSPPRRADTEAFF. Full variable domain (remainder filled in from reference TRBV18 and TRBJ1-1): NAGVMQNPRHLVRRRGQEARLRCSPMKGHSHVYWYRQLPEEGLKFMVYLQKENIIDESGMPKERFSAEFPKEGPSILRIQQVVRGDSAAYFCASSPPRRADTEAFFGQGTRLTVV.